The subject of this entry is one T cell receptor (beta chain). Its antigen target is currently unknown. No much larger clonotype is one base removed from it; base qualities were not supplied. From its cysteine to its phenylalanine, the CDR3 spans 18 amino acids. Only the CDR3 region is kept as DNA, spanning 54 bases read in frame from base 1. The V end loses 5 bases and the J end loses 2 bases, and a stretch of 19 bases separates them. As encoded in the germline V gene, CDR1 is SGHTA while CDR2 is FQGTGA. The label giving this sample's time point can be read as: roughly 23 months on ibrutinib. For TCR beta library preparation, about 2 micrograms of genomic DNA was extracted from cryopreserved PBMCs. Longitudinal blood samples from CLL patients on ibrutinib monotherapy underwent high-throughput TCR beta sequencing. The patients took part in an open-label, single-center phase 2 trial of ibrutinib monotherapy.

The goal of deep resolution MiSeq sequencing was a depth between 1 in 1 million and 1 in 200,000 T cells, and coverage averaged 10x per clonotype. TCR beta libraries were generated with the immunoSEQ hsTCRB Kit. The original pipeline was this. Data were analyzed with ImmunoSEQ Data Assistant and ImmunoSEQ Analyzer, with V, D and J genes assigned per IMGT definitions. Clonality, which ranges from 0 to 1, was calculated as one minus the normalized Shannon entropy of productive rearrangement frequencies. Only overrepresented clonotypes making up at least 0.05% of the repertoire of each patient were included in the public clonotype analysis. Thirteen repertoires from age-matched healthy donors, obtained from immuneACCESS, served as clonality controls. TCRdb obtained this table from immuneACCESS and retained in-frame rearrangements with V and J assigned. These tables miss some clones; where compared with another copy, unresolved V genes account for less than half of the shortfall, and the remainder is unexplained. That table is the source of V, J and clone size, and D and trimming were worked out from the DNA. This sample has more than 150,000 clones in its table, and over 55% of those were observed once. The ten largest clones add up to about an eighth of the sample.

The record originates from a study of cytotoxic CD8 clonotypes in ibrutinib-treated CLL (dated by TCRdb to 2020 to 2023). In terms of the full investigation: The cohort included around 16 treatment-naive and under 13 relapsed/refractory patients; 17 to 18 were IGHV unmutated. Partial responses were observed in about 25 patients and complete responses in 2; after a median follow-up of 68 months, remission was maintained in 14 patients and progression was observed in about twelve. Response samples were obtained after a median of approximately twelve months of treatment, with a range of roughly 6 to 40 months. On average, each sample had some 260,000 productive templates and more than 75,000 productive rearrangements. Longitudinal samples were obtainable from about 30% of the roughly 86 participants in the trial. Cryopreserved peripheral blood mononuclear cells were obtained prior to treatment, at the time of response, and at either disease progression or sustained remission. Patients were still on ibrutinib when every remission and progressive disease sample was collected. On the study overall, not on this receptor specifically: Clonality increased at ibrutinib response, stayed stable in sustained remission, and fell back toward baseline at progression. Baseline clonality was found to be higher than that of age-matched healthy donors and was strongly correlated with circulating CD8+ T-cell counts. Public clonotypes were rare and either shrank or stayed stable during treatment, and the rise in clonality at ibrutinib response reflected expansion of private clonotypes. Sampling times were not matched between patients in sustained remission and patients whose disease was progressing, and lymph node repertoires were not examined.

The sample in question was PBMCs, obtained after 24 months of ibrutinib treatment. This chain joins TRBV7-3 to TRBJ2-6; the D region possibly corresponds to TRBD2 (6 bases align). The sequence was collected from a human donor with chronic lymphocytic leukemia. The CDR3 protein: CASSTPRGQAPGANVLTF. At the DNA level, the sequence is TGTGCCAGCAGCACTCCGCGGGGCCAAGCCCCTGGGGCCAACGTCCTGACTTTC.